This passage covers 15 T cell receptor beta chains from one sample sequenced in a study of blood T cell repertoires in COVID-19. Clones were sequenced by immunoSEQ multiplex PCR, and TCRdb holds only the in-frame ones, with some missing. The sample shows over 150,000 clones, roughly 82% of them seen only once. Sequenced sample: PBMCs or T cells enriched from blood (not recorded which). Receptors originate from a man aged 40-49 years who had recovered from COVID-19.

This chain links TRBV11-2 with TRBJ1-1; D is possibly TRBD1 (6 bases). Germline-derived CDR1 and CDR2 are SGHAT and FQNNGV. The CDR3 extends over 13 amino acids. V lost 4 bases and J lost 3, with 9 bases in between. The CDR3 nucleotides read TGTGCCAGCAGCTCACAGGGTGACACTGAAGCTTTCTTT. It specifies CASSSQGDTEAFF.

The chain carries TRBV18 and TRBJ2-7, with a tentative D call TRBD1 (5 bases). V lost 1 base and J 6 bases, leaving 13 bases between the germline ends. The CDR3 runs 14 residues. The V gene's germline CDR1 is KGHSH and CDR2 LQKENI. CDR3 amino acids: CASSPRVQEGEQYV. CDR3 nucleotide sequence: TGTGCCAGCTCACCACGTGTACAGGAAGGCGAGCAGTACGTC.

V gene TRBV7-3 combines with J gene TRBJ2-1, with 9 bases that match TRBD2. This CDR3 spans 16 amino acids. The germline CDR1 and CDR2 sequences are SGHTA and FQGTGA. V was clipped by 4 bases and J by 1 base; unmatched bases: 5. CDR3: CASSYGREGSYNEQFF. In DNA, the CDR3 is TGTGCCAGCAGCTATGGGCGGGAGGGGTCCTACAATGAGCAGTTCTTC.

The chain combines TRBV7-3 with TRBJ1-1, with 8 bases aligning to TRBD1. The CDR3 covers 14 residues. Losses at the gene ends were 5 bases for V and 4 bases for J; bases not matched to a gene: 6. Per germline, CDR1 SGHTA and CDR2 FQGTGA. Here the CDR3 DNA reads TGTGCCAGCAGCCCTTCGGACAGGGTCACTGAAGCTTTCTTT. It encodes CASSPSDRVTEAFF.

The chain recombines TRBV7-2 with TRBJ1-1; 9 bases are shared with TRBD1. Germline CDR1 SGHTA, CDR2 FQGNSA. This CDR3 region has 13 residues. V gave up 6 bases and J gave up 4 bases; unmatched junction bases: 3. CDR3 protein: CASRIQGATEAFF. The CDR3 nucleotides read TGTGCCAGCAGAATACAGGGGGCCACTGAAGCTTTCTTT.

V gene TRBV7-2 combines with J gene TRBJ2-5; TRBD1 agrees at 12 bases. J gave up 4 bases and V 0 bases, and 3 bases lay outside the gene matches. Per the germline V gene, CDR1 is SGHTA and CDR2 is FQGNSA. The CDR3 is 16 amino acids. As DNA, the CDR3 is TGTGCCAGCAGCTTAGCGGGACAGGGGGCACGAGAGACCCAGTACTTC. Protein product: CASSLAGQGARETQYF.

This chain joins TRBV19 and TRBJ2-2; D possibly corresponds to TRBD1 (6 bases). The CDR3 loop spans 15 amino acids. Deletions cut 6 bases from V and 6 bases from J, with 17 bases between. Looked up from germline, CDR1 is LNHDA and CDR2 is SQIVND (reference sequence). The CDR3 nucleotides are TGTGCCAGTAGAATGGGGGCCGACAACCCCGGGGAGCTGTTTTTT. This encodes CASRMGADNPGELFF.

The chain links TRBV24-1 to TRBJ2-5; a possible D gene is TRBD1 (6 bases). This CDR3 has 14 residues. Trimming removed 0 bases at V and 9 bases at J, with 13 bases between. The germline gives CDR1 KGHDR, CDR2 SFDVKD. CDR3 DNA sequence: TGTGCCACCAGTGATTTGGGCAGGGGCCAGGCCCAGTACTTC. Its translation: CATSDLGRGQAQYF.

The V gene is TRBV7-2, the J gene TRBJ2-1, with D possibly matching TRBD2 (6 bases). Deletions cut 7 bases from V and 8 bases from J, with 12 bases between. The CDR3 has 12 amino acids. The germline V gene has CDR1 SGHTA and CDR2 FQGNSA. The CDR3 here is CASNLSGDEQFF. For the CDR3, the DNA is TGTGCCAGCAACCTATCGGGGGATGAGCAGTTCTTC.

This clone was counted once. The chain recombines TRBV28 with TRBJ2-7; D remains ambiguous. The V end was cut by 5 bases, the J end by 3 bases, with 14 bases between. CDR3 length: 14 residues. Germline CDR1 MDHEN, CDR2 SYDVKM. As DNA, the CDR3 is TGTGCCAGCAGTCCGTATCAGACGGGCTACGAGCAGTACTTC. It is translated as CASSPYQTGYEQYF.

The rearrangement joins TRBV27 to TRBJ1-1; D gene ambiguous. Trimming took 2 bases from V and 4 from J, leaving 11 bases between them. The CDR3 runs to 14 residues. The germline gives CDR1 MNHEY, CDR2 SMNVEV (reference sequence). CDR3 region: CASSLLTGSTEAFF. The CDR3 DNA follows: TGTGCCAGCAGTTTACTTACCGGGAGCACTGAAGCTTTCTTT.

The gene calls are TRBV19 and TRBJ1-2; 7 bases are shared with TRBD1. The CDR3 has 15 residues. Germline CDR1 is LNHDA and CDR2 is SQIVND (reference sequence). V lost 5 bases, J lost 2 bases, and 8 bases stayed unmatched. CDR3 protein: CASSHLGQANYGYTF. The CDR3 region has the DNA TGTGCCAGTAGTCACCTAGGACAGGCCAACTATGGCTACACCTTC.

V and J are TRBV5-6 and TRBJ1-2; 11 bases agree with TRBD1. The CDR3 loop spans 15 amino acids. V trimming: 0 bases; J trimming: 7 bases; junction bases outside the gene matches: 5. Germline assignment: CDR1 SGHDT and CDR2 YYEEEE. The CDR3 loop reads CASSLEGTGGRGYTF. DNA for the CDR3: TGTGCCAGCAGCTTGGAAGGGACAGGGGGACGTGGCTACACCTTC.

This clone appeared once. V is TRBV24-1 and J is TRBJ2-1, with a possible D match to TRBD2 (5 bases). Trimming stripped 3 bases from V and 3 bases from J, with 8 bases between. This CDR3 is built from 14 residues. Germline-derived CDR1 and CDR2 are KGHDR and SFDVKD. The CDR3 DNA follows: TGTGCCACCAGTGATAACCGGGGCTACAATGAGCAGTTCTTC. Residues: CATSDNRGYNEQFF.

The chain links TRBV20-1 to TRBJ2-1; D is possibly TRBD2 (6 bases). Trimming removed 3 bases at V and 7 bases at J, with 19 bases between. This CDR3 is 15 amino acids long. Germline V gene lookup returns CDR1 DFQATT and CDR2 SNEGSKA (reference sequence). In nucleotides, the CDR3 is TGCAGTGCTAGTGTATACCAATTGCGGGATAATGAGCAGTTCTTC. It is translated as CSASVYQLRDNEQFF.